The present TCR beta chain was sequenced within a study of CD8 T cells in ankylosing spondylitis (dated by TCRdb to between 2016 and 2019). For context, the study as a whole: The study set out to find disease-linked TCR variants by profiling T cell receptor beta repertoires in ankylosing spondylitis patients and healthy donors. The whole study cohort included over a hundred healthy donors and 20 to 30 ankylosing spondylitis patients. Peripheral blood samples were taken, and synovial fluid was additionally collected from ankylosing spondylitis patients.

This clonotype was observed once. Its antigen remains unidentified. Base qualities are not at hand, and no much larger clone is one base apart. The CDR3 starts with the cysteine, ends with the phenylalanine, and has 16 residues. The entry retains the CDR3 DNA only, 48 bases that are in frame from base 1. V is cut back by 0 bases and J by 1 base, with 5 bases in the junction unmatched. For CDR1 and CDR2, the germline V gene lists SGDLS and YYNGEE. Results the study describes overall, beyond this receptor: The disease-linked clones showed a CD8+ phenotype and occurred at relatively low frequencies in peripheral blood. A TCR beta motif of several highly homologous amino acid variants appeared characteristic of blood from ankylosing spondylitis patients. The disease-linked clones were reported as significantly enriched in matched synovial fluid samples from ankylosing spondylitis patients. Some motif variants had previously been reported in the synovial fluid and blood of reactive arthritis patients, which suggests shared mechanisms of disease initiation.

The instrument was an Illumina HiSeq 2500. TCR beta libraries were prepared by quantitative 5'-RACE with molecular barcodes. Per the authors' processing: A new computational method, built on a probabilistic model of VDJ rearrangement, was used to identify disease-linked TCR variants. TCRdb reran the public reads through fastp at Q25 and MiXCR, keeping productive beta chains. Duplicate CDR3 protein sequences are folded into a single record with the most common DNA and genes. The V and J calls and clone size are TCRdb's, not the authors'. The sample table holds about 250,000 distinct CDR3 sequences, of which 30% to 35% were seen once. Around 4.4% of the sample belongs to the ten largest clones.

Sequencing was carried out using blood, either unsorted or a sorted T cell fraction (not recorded which). The sequence derives from a male donor with ankylosing spondylitis or in good health (not recorded which). The sequence joins TRBV9 to TRBJ2-5; 8 nucleotides in the junction match TRBD2. The nucleotides are TGTGCCAGCAGCGTAGGTGCGGGGGGCCCCCAAGAGACCCAGTACTTC. Its amino acids are CASSVGAGGPQETQYF.